The 5 T cell receptor beta chains in this list originate from one sample, sequenced in a study of cytomegalovirus exposure and HLA in healthy donors. PCR amplification relied on 60 Vbeta primers (plus 13 Jbeta primers). TCRdb keeps only in-frame clones here, not all; method: immunoSEQ multiplex PCR. This sample lists 70,000 to 90,000 clones; its ten largest clones have roughly 3.8%. Material for sequencing was PBMCs. The receptor set was obtained from a man aged 18 to 29 in good health and CMV-seropositive.

The chain couples TRBV7-9 to TRBJ1-1; D not resolved. The CDR3 is made up of 17 amino acids. Germline V gives CDR1 SEHNR, CDR2 FQNEAQ (reference sequence). Trimming removed 1 base at V and 4 bases at J, with 19 bases between. CDR3 amino acids: CASSLEGWRPEATEAFF. The CDR3 DNA follows: TGTGCCAGCAGCTTAGAGGGATGGAGGCCGGAGGCCACTGAAGCTTTCTTT.

The chain couples TRBV15 to TRBJ2-7; D possibly corresponds to TRBD2 (6 bases). The CDR3 has 15 residues. Trimming left V 0 bases short and J 0 bases short, with 9 bases between. Looked up from germline, CDR1 is LNHNV and CDR2 is YYDKDF (reference sequence). In nucleotides, the CDR3 is TGTGCCACCAGCAGAGAAGTTAGCGGCTCCTACGAGCAGTACTTC. Protein sequence: CATSREVSGSYEQYF.

V usage is TRBV6-5 and J usage is TRBJ2-2; 8 bases are shared with TRBD2. V lost 4 bases to trimming and J lost 5 bases; unmatched junction nucleotides: 9. The CDR3 has 16 residues. Germline CDR1 and CDR2: MNHEY and SVGAGI. The CDR3 is CASSFLGTRGTGELFF. For the CDR3, the DNA is TGTGCCAGCAGTTTCCTCGGGACTAGAGGAACCGGGGAGCTGTTTTTT.

V is TRBV7-2 and J is TRBJ2-7, with TRBD2 identical over 7 bases. V was clipped by 1 base and J by 1 base; unmatched bases: 4. This CDR3 comprises 15 residues. CDR1 and CDR2 (germline): SGHTA, FQGNSA. DNA of the CDR3: TGTGCCAGCAGCTTAGAGGGCGGGGGATCCTACGAGCAGTACTTC. Protein: CASSLEGGGSYEQYF.

The DNA of the CDR3 is TGTGCCAGCAGTTATTTCGCGGGGTCCTACAATGAGCAGTTCTTC. Amino acids: CASSYFAGSYNEQFF. The chain recombines TRBV6-5 with TRBJ2-1; the D gene is possibly TRBD2 (6 bases). From germline, CDR1 is MNHEY and CDR2 SVGAGI. This CDR3 spans 15 amino acids. V lost 3 bases and J 1 base, leaving 10 bases between the germline ends.